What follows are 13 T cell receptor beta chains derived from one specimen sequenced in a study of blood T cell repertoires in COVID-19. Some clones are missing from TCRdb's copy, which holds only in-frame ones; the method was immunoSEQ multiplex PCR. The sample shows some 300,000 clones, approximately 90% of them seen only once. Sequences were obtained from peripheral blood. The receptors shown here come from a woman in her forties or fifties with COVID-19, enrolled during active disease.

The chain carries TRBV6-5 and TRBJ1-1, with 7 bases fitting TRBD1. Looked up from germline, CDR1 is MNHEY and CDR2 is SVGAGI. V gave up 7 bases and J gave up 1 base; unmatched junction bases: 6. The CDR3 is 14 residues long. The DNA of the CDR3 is TGTGCCAGCAAGGGGACAGTACAGAACACTGAAGCTTTCTTT. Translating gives CASKGTVQNTEAFF.

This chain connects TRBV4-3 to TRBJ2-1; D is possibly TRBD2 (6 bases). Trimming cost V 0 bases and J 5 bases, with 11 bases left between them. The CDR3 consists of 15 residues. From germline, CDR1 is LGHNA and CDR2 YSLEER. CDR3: CASSQDGRTNNEQFF. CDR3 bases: TGCGCCAGCAGCCAAGACGGGAGAACCAACAATGAGCAGTTCTTC.

CDR3 sequence (DNA): TGTGCCAGCAGCTTATTAAACTACGAGCAGTACTTC. Translated: CASSLLNYEQYF. J is TRBJ2-7 and V is TRBV11-2; D gene ambiguous. V shed 2 bases and J shed 3 bases, with 5 bases lying between them. Germline CDR1 and CDR2: SGHAT and FQNNGV. This CDR3 is 12 amino acids long.

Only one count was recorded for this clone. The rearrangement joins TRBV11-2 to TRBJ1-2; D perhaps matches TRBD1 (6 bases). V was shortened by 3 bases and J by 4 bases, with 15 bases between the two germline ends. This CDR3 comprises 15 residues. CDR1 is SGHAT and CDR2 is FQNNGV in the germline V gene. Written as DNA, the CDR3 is TGTGCCAGCAGCTTTGGGGGTCCCAGGGGCTATGGCTACACCTTC. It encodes CASSFGGPRGYGYTF.

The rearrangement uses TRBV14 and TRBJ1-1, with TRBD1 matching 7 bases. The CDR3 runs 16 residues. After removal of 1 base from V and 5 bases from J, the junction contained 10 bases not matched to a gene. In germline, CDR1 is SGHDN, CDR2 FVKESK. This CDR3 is CASSQAAGGMGTEAFF. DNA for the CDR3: TGTGCCAGCAGCCAAGCGGCAGGGGGGATGGGGACTGAAGCTTTCTTT. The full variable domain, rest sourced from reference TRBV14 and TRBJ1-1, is EAGVTQFPSHSVIEKGQTVTLRCDPISGHDNLYWYRRVMGKEIKFLLHFVKESKQDESGMPNNRFLAERTGGTYSTLKVQPAELEDSGVYFCASSQAAGGMGTEAFFGQGTRLTVV.

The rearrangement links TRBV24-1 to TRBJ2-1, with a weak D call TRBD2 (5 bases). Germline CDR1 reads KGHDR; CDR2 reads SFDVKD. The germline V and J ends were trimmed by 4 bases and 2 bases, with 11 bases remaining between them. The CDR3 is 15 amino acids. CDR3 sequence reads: CATSEPRTPYNEQFF. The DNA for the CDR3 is TGTGCCACCAGTGAACCGAGGACTCCCTACAATGAGCAGTTCTTC.

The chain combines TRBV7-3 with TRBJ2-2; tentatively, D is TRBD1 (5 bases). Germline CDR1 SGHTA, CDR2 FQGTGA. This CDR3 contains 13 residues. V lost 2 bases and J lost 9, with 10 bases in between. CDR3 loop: CASSLGWGRELFF. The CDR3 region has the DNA TGTGCCAGCAGCTTAGGTTGGGGCCGGGAGCTGTTTTTT.

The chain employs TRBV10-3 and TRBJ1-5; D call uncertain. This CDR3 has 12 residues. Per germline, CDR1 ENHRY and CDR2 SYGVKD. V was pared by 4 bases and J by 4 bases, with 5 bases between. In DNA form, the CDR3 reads TGTGCCATCAGTGGTCTGAATCAGCCCCAGCATTTT. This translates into CAISGLNQPQHF.

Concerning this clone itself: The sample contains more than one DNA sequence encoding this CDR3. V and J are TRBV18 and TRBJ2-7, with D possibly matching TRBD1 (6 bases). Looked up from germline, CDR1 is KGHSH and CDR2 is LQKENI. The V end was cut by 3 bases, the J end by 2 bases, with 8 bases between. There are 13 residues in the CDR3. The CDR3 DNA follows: TGTGCCAGCTCACCTCAGGGGCCCTACGAGCAGTACTTC. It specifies CASSPQGPYEQYF.

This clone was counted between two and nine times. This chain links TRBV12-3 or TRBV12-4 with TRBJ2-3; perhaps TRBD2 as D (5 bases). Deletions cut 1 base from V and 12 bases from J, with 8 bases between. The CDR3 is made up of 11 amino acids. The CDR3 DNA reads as TGTGCCAGCAGTTTAGGGGGAGCACAGTATTTT. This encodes CASSLGGAQYF.

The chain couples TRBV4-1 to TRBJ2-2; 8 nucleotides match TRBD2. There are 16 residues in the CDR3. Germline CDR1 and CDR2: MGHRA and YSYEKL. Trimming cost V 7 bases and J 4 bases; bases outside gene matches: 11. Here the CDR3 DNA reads TGCGCCAGCACCGGAATCGGACTAGCCTCCACCGGGGAGCTGTTTTTT. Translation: CASTGIGLASTGELFF.

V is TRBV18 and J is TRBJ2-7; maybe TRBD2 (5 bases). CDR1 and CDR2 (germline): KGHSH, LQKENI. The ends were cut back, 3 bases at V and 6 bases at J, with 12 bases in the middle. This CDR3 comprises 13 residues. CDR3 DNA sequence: TGTGCCAGCTCACCGTCCCCGGAGGTCGAGCAGTACTTC. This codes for CASSPSPEVEQYF.

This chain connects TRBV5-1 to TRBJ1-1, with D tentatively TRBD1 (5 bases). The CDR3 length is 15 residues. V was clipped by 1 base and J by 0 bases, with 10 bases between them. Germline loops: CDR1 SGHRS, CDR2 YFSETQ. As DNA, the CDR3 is TGCGCCAGCAGCTTGTGGGAGGGGATGAACACTGAAGCTTTCTTT. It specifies CASSLWEGMNTEAFF.